The 7 T cell receptor beta chains given below trace back to one sample, sequenced in a study of identical twins. TCRdb used MiXCR to reprocess the 5' RACE reads, holding one entry per CDR3 protein. This sample has fewer than 900,000 distinct CDR3 sequences; roughly 20% occur once, and the top ten carry over 4%. The sample was also linked to a second study, of T cells expressing NK-cell markers.

Sample: PBMCs. These receptors all stem from a woman aged 18 to 35 in good health.

This clonotype has only a few counts. V and J are TRBV20-1 and TRBJ2-1; D is undetermined. Trimming stripped 2 bases from V and 2 bases from J, with 10 bases between. There are 14 residues in the CDR3. Germline CDR1 is DFQATT and CDR2 is SNEGSKA (reference sequence). The CDR3 loop reads CSARKGLTYNEQFF. The DNA for the CDR3 is TGCAGTGCTAGAAAAGGCCTTACCTACAATGAGCAGTTCTTC.

This clonotype has ten or more counts. The chain links TRBV20-1 to TRBJ1-1, with unresolved D. V gave up 3 bases and J gave up 4 bases, with 12 bases separating them. This CDR3 comprises 13 residues. Germline CDR1 and CDR2: DFQATT and SNEGSKA (reference sequence). The CDR3 nucleotides are TGCAGTGCTAGGAGGTGGCAGAGCACTGAAGCTTTCTTT. It encodes CSARRWQSTEAFF.

The chain joins TRBV12-3 or TRBV12-4 to TRBJ2-1, with TRBD1 matching 9 bases. This CDR3 has 14 amino acids. The V segment lost 6 bases and the J segment 7 bases; nucleotides outside the gene matches: 7. The CDR3 DNA reads as TGTGCCAGCAGCTCCGGACAGGGGTGGAATGAGCAGTTCTTC. This translates into CASSSGQGWNEQFF.

This clonotype was picked up a small number of times. The rearrangement links TRBV5-1 to TRBJ2-1; D remains ambiguous. The length of the CDR3 is 13 residues. Per the germline V gene, CDR1 is SGHRS and CDR2 is YFSETQ. Trimming pared 4 bases from V and 9 bases from J, leaving 14 bases between. CDR3 amino acids: CASSDPVSSEQFF. CDR3 bases: TGCGCCAGCAGCGATCCGGTGTCAAGTGAGCAGTTCTTC.

The J gene is TRBJ2-1, the V gene TRBV6-1; TRBD2 aligns across 13 bases. CDR1 is MNHNS and CDR2 is SASEGT in the germline V gene. V trimming: 10 bases; J trimming: 5 bases; junction bases outside the gene matches: 11. This CDR3 comprises 16 residues. In nucleotides, the CDR3 is TGTGCCACCGCGCGACTAGCGGGAGGCCTGAACAATGAGCAGTTCTTC. This encodes CATARLAGGLNNEQFF.

This clonotype has ten or more counts. The chain links TRBV12-3 or TRBV12-4 to TRBJ2-1, with D unclear. The CDR3 is made up of 15 amino acids. V was shortened by 1 base and J by 4 bases, with 11 bases between the two germline ends. The CDR3 bases are TGTGCCAGCAGTTTAGTCGCCCGGAAATACAATGAGCAGTTCTTC. Protein sequence: CASSLVARKYNEQFF.

V is TRBV25-1 and J is TRBJ2-1; D is perhaps TRBD2 (6 bases). The CDR3 consists of 14 residues. V was cut by 5 bases and J by 10 bases, with 18 bases left in between. Germline CDR1 and CDR2: MGHDK and SYGVNS. The CDR3 DNA follows: TGTGCCAGCAGTCGGGACTCGGGAAATTCGGAGCAGTTCTTC. Protein sequence: CASSRDSGNSEQFF.